The 8 T cell receptor beta chains given below trace back to one sample, sequenced in a study of glioma-infiltrating T cells after dendritic cell vaccination. The time point: after dendritic cell vaccination, including at tumor progression/relapse. Profiling relied on immunoSEQ multiplex PCR, and the TCRdb table lists in-frame clones only, not all of them. The table lists 70,000 to 100,000 clones, around 83% of them singletons. The source was blood, collected after dendritic cell vaccination. The receptors come from a human donor with glioblastoma.

The chain couples TRBV28 to TRBJ2-3; D is possibly TRBD1 (6 bases). Germline CDR1 reads MDHEN; CDR2 reads SYDVKM. Trimming left V 6 bases short and J 2 bases short, with 15 bases between. The CDR3 length is 15 residues. CDR3 sequence reads: CASRPTGLSTDTQYF. As DNA, the CDR3 is TGTGCCAGCAGACCCACAGGGCTTTCCACAGATACGCAGTATTTT.

The rearrangement uses TRBV29-1 and TRBJ1-2, with 8 bases fitting TRBD1. V shed 7 bases and J 5 bases; nucleotides not matched to a gene: 12. Germline V gene lookup returns CDR1 SQVTM and CDR2 ANQGSEA. This CDR3 spans 14 amino acids. The CDR3 DNA is TGCAGCGCTGCTACCGGGACAGGCGATTATGGCTACACCTTC. Amino acid sequence: CSAATGTGDYGYTF.

The chain uses TRBV10-3 and TRBJ1-2, with TRBD1 matching 8 bases. Germline V gene data show CDR1 as ENHRY and CDR2 as SYGVKD. This CDR3 spans 13 amino acids. With V trimmed by 7 bases and J by 7 bases, 8 bases remained unmatched. CDR3 DNA sequence: TGTGCCATCACCTTGGACAGGGCCGGTGGCTACACCTTC. Translating gives CAITLDRAGGYTF.

The chain carries TRBV5-1 and TRBJ1-2; 7 nucleotides align to TRBD1. The length of the CDR3 is 13 residues. Germline-derived CDR1 and CDR2 are SGHRS and YFSETQ. Trimming took 4 bases from V and 4 from J; bases not matched to a gene: 4. The CDR3 coding sequence is TGCGCCAGCAGCATGGGGGACAGCTATGGCTACACCTTC. Its translation: CASSMGDSYGYTF.

The chain couples TRBV5-1 to TRBJ1-3, with 10 bases matching TRBD1. V shed 0 bases and J 6 bases; nucleotides not matched to a gene: 6. Germline assignment: CDR1 SGHRS and CDR2 YFSETQ. This CDR3 contains 16 residues. CDR3 loop: CASSLGRTGGTNTIYF. The CDR3 DNA sequence: TGCGCCAGCAGCTTGGGACGGACAGGGGGAACAAACACCATATATTTT.

V is TRBV25-1 and J is TRBJ2-5; the match to TRBD1 covers 7 bases. The CDR3 runs to 15 residues. The germline V gene encodes CDR1 MGHDK and CDR2 SYGVNS. J lost 6 bases, V lost 4 bases, and 11 bases had no gene match. CDR3 bases: TGTGCCAGCAGTGCTCACAGGGGACAGACCCAGACCCAGTACTTC. It is translated as CASSAHRGQTQTQYF.

The CDR3: CASKGGSSYEQYF. Here the CDR3 DNA reads TGTGCCAGTAAAGGAGGCAGCTCCTACGAGCAGTACTTC. This sequence joins TRBV2 and TRBJ2-7; weak D call: TRBD2 (5 bases). Germline CDR1 reads SNHLY; CDR2 reads FYNNEI. The CDR3 is made up of 13 amino acids. Trimming cost V 9 bases and J 0 bases, with 12 bases left between them.

V and J are TRBV29-1 and TRBJ1-2; D uncertain. The germline V and J ends were trimmed by 7 bases and 1 base, with 10 bases remaining between them. The CDR3 sequence is 12 residues long. The germline V gene has CDR1 SQVTM and CDR2 ANQGSEA. CDR3 nucleotides: TGCAGCGCCTTCGCGGATAACTATGGCTACACCTTC. Its translation: CSAFADNYGYTF.